Following are 10 T cell receptor beta chains from one sample sequenced in a study of human T cells and chemical hapten exposure. TCRdb independently ran MiXCR on the RACE reads; one entry per CDR3 protein. The sample lists about 49,000 distinct CDR3 sequences, 9.3% occurring once. Documented time point: patch test 1, 2 weeks after DPC sensitization. Indicated treatment: therapeutic diphenylcyclopropenone sensitization with weekly scalp DPC. The source was whole blood, collected in connection with sensitization to the hapten diphenylcyclopropenone (DPC). The receptors shown here come from a woman between 50 and 59 years old with alopecia areata. Some clones in this sample may be carry-over from other donors' samples.

At least ten counts were recorded for this clonotype. The V call is TRBV7-9, the J call TRBJ2-7; the D is unclear. This CDR3 comprises 12 residues. CDR1 and CDR2 from the germline V gene are SEHNR and FQNEAQ (reference sequence). The V end lost 3 bases, the J end lost 7 bases, and 10 bases lay between the germline ends. The CDR3 here is CASSLEFREQYF. The DNA of the CDR3 is TGTGCCAGCAGCTTGGAGTTCCGGGAGCAGTACTTC.

The chain joins TRBV27 to TRBJ1-1; D perhaps matches TRBD1 (6 bases). The CDR3 runs 16 residues. Deletions cut 2 bases from V and 1 base from J, with 14 bases between. The germline gives CDR1 MNHEY, CDR2 SMNVEV (reference sequence). DNA for the CDR3: TGTGCCAGCAGTTTACTGGGGGCAGGGTGGAACACTGAAGCTTTCTTT. This codes for CASSLLGAGWNTEAFF.

This clonotype was detected ten times or more. This chain links TRBV5-5 with TRBJ1-2, with 7 nucleotides matching TRBD1. Germline CDR1 SGHKS, CDR2 YYEKEE (reference sequence). The CDR3 extends over 17 amino acids. The J segment lost 4 bases and the V segment lost 4 bases, leaving 16 bases of the junction unmatched. The CDR3 bases are TGTGCCAGCAGCCCGGGACAGTGGGGTCTGGTAGGCTATGGCTACACCTTC. Amino acid sequence: CASSPGQWGLVGYGYTF.

This clonotype was detected only a few times. The V call is TRBV28, the J call TRBJ2-3; 13 bases agree with TRBD2. This CDR3 is built from 17 residues. Trimming cost V 3 bases and J 7 bases; bases outside gene matches: 10. CDR1 and CDR2 from the germline V gene are MDHEN and SYDVKM. DNA for the CDR3: TGTGCCAGCAGTTTGCCCGGACTAGCGGGAGTTTCAAATACGCAGTATTTT. Translated, it gives CASSLPGLAGVSNTQYF.

The table lists this clonotype with a count of one. One end of the junction is discordant with germline, which a read error may explain. The rearrangement uses TRBV7-9 and TRBJ2-7; D is unresolved. CDR1 is SEHNR and CDR2 is FQNEAQ in the germline V gene (reference sequence). CDR3 length equals 16 residues. The CDR3 spells CANSPQHGALGEEQYF. The CDR3 region has the DNA TGTGCCAACAGCCCCCAGCACGGAGCCTTAGGTGAGGAGCAGTACTTC.

This clonotype was seen many times. The chain carries TRBV5-4 and TRBJ2-7; TRBD2 is a possible D gene (6 bases). The V gene's germline CDR1 is SGHNT and CDR2 YYREEE (reference sequence). V lost 3 bases to trimming and J lost 7 bases, with 11 bases between them. This CDR3 spans 12 amino acids. This CDR3 reads CASSYGTLEQYF. The CDR3 DNA reads as TGTGCCAGCAGCTACGGGACTCTTGAGCAGTACTTC.

Ten or more counts support this clonotype. This chain links TRBV2 with TRBJ2-1, with a tentative D call TRBD1 (6 bases). V gave up 8 bases and J gave up 4 bases, with 27 bases separating them. CDR1 and CDR2 from the germline V gene are SNHLY and FYNNEI. There are 18 residues in the CDR3. Here the CDR3 reads CASPANRGGPPNYNEQFF. DNA of the CDR3: TGTGCCAGCCCCGCAAATCGAGGGGGTCCTCCCAATTACAATGAGCAGTTCTTC.

This clonotype occurred many times. V gene TRBV5-1 combines with J gene TRBJ2-7, with TRBD1 as a possible D gene (5 bases). In germline, CDR1 is SGHRS, CDR2 YFSETQ. The CDR3 totals 16 residues. V dropped 3 bases and J dropped 7 bases, with 23 bases sitting between them. CDR3 nucleotides: TGCGCCAGCAGCTCCAAACCCGGTACAGGCCCCAAGGAGCAGTACTTC. It is translated as CASSSKPGTGPKEQYF.

The table lists this clonotype with many counts. The rearrangement joins TRBV20-1 to TRBJ2-2, with 7 bases matching TRBD2. The trim removed 6 bases at V and 4 bases at J, leaving 5 bases unmatched. Germline CDR1 DFQATT, CDR2 SNEGSKA (reference sequence). CDR3 length equals 13 residues. CDR3 coding DNA: TGCAGTGCCGAAGGGACTATCACCGGGGAGCTGTTTTTT. It specifies CSAEGTITGELFF.

This clonotype occurred many times. This rearrangement joins TRBV10-2 to TRBJ2-5, with no clear D. The CDR3 length is 12 residues. Germline V gene lookup returns CDR1 WSHSY and CDR2 SAAADI. V was clipped by 4 bases and J by 5 bases, with 8 bases between them. The CDR3 protein is CASSARRETQYF. The CDR3 DNA reads TGCGCCAGCAGTGCTCGCCGGGAGACCCAGTACTTC.